This record looks at one T cell receptor beta chain sequence and its context. Antigen unknown. The data are from a study of cytomegalovirus exposure and HLA in healthy donors. Study at large: Prior work identified roughly 120 million unique TCR beta sequences in approximately 180 million T cells. Study findings and constraints: The majority of TCR sequences were rare, yet some public TCRs appeared in many donors. It was taken for granted in presence/absence analyses that sequencing depth across donors was roughly uniform. The classifier was said to identify cytomegalovirus status with high specificity and sensitivity.

The V gene's germline CDR1 is MGHDK and CDR2 SYGVNS. V trimming: 1 base; J trimming: 5 bases; junction bases outside the gene matches: 6. There are 15 residues in the CDR3. Vbeta (60) and Jbeta (13) primers were used in the PCR. TCRdb keeps only in-frame clones here, not all; method: immunoSEQ multiplex PCR. The repertoire has 150,000 to 200,000 clones, 75% of them found once; the top ten carry roughly 7.8%. Source material: PBMCs. The genes are TRBV25-1 and TRBJ2-7; TRBD1 matches at 9 bases. The TCR sequence derives from a woman between 40 and 55 years old in good health and CMV-seropositive. CDR3 DNA sequence: TGTGCCAGCAGTGAATCAGGGACAGGGTACCACGAGCAGTACTTC. This translates into CASSESGTGYHEQYF.